Below, one T cell receptor beta chain is given with its context. This record belongs to a study of T cell responses to AZD1222 COVID-19 vaccine. V was shortened by 4 bases and J by 3 bases, with 11 bases between the two germline ends. The CDR3 is made up of 14 amino acids. From germline, CDR1 is SGHRS and CDR2 YFSETQ. Profiled with immunoSEQ multiplex PCR; TCRdb holds only in-frame clones, not every one. The sample holds approximately 170,000 clones, just over 85% seen once. The gene calls are TRBV5-1 and TRBJ1-5; D possibly corresponds to TRBD1 (6 bases). The sequence came from an adult who received the AZD1222 COVID-19 vaccine. Source: peripheral blood, taken 28 days after the second AZD1222 dose. Written as DNA, the CDR3 is TGCGCCAGCAGCACGGACAGCCTCAATCAGCCCCAGCATTTT. Translated: CASSTDSLNQPQHF.